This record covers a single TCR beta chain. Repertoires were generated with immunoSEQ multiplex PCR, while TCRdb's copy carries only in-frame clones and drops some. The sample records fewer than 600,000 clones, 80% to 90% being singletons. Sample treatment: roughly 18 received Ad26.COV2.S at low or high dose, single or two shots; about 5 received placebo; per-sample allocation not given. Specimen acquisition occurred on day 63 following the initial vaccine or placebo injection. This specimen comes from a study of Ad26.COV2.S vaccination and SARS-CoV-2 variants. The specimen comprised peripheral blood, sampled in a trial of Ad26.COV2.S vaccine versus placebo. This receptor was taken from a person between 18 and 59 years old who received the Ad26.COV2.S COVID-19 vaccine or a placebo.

Here the CDR3 reads CSVEDSLAGGTDTQYF. CDR3 in DNA: TGCAGCGTTGAAGACTCGCTAGCGGGAGGCACAGATACGCAGTATTTT. This rearrangement joins TRBV29-1 to TRBJ2-3; 10 bases fit TRBD2. V gave up 0 bases and J gave up 1 base; unmatched junction bases: 4. Germline CDR1 SQVTM, CDR2 ANQGSEA. The CDR3 is made up of 16 amino acids.